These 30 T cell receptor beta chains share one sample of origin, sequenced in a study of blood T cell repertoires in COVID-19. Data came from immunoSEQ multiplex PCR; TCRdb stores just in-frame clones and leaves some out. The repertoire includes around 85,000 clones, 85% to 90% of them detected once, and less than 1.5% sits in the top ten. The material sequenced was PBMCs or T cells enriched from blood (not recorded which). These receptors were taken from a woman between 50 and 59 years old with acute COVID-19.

CDR3 amino acids: CASRPGQGQNTEAFF. DNA of the CDR3: TGTGCCAGTAGGCCCGGACAGGGGCAGAACACTGAAGCTTTCTTT. The V gene is TRBV19, the J gene TRBJ1-1; 9 bases map to TRBD1. The V gene end was trimmed by 6 bases and the J gene end by 1 base; junction bases not matched to a gene: 6. CDR1 is LNHDA, CDR2 SQIVND, per germline (reference sequence). This CDR3 spans 15 amino acids.

The CDR3 coding sequence is TGTGCCAGCAGCTTGGGGTCAGGGATACCTGAAGAGCAGTACTTC. Protein: CASSLGSGIPEEQYF. V and J are TRBV7-7 and TRBJ2-7; the D gene is possibly TRBD1 (5 bases). Between the trimmed V and J ends, which lost 3 bases and 7 bases, there was a span of 19 bases. Germline V gene data show CDR1 as SSHAT and CDR2 as FNYEAQ (reference sequence). The CDR3 is made up of 15 amino acids. Based on the CDR3 plus reference TRBV7-7 and TRBJ2-7, the full variable domain is GAGVSQSPRYKVTKRGQDVTLRCDPISSHATLYWYQQALGQGPEFLTYFNYEAQPDKSGLPSDRFSAERPEGSISTLTIQRTEQRDSAMYRCASSLGSGIPEEQYFGPGTRLTVT.

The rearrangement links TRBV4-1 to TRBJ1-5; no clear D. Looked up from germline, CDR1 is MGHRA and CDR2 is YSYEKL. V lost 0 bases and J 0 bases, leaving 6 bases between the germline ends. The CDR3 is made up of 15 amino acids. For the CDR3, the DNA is TGCGCCAGCAGCCAAGATGGCGGTAGCAATCAGCCCCAGCATTTT. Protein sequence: CASSQDGGSNQPQHF.

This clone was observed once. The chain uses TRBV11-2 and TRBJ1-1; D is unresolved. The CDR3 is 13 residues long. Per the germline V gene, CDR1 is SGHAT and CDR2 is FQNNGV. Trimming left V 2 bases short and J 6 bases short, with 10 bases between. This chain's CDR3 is CASSLSGSAEAFF. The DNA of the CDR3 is TGTGCCAGCAGCTTATCGGGGAGCGCTGAAGCTTTCTTT.

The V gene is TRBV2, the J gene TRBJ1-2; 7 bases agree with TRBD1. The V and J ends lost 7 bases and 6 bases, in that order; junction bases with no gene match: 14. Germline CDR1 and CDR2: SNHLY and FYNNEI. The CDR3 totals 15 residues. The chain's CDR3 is CASTIDRDRSNGYTF. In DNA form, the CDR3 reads TGTGCCAGCACTATAGACCGGGACAGATCCAATGGCTACACCTTC.

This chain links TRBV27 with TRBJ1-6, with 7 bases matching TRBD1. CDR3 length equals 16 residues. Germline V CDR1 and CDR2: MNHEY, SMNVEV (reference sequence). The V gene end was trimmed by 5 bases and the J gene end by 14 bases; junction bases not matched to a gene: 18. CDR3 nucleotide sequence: TGTGCCAGCAGTCCCAGGACAGGTTCCACCTTTTTGGCCCTCCACTTT. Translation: CASSPRTGSTFLALHF.

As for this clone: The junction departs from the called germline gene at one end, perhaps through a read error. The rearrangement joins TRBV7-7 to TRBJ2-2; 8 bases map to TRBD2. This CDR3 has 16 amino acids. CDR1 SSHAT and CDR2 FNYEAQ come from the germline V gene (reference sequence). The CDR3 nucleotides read TGTGCTAGCAGTTTAGTTGCTAGCGGGTTCGCCGGGGAGCTGTTTTTT. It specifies CASSLVASGFAGELFF.

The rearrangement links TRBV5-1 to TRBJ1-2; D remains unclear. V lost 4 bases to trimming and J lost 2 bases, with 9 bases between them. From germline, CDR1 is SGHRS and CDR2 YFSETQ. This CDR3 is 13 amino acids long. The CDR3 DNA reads TGCGCCAGCAGCACAGAACCAAACTATGGCTACACCTTC. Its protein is CASSTEPNYGYTF.

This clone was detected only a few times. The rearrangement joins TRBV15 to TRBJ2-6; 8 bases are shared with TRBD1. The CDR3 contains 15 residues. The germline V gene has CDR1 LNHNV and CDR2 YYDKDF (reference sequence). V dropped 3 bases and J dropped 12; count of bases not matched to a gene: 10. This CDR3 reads CATSSSETGVSVLTF. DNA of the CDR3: TGTGCCACCAGCAGCTCCGAGACAGGGGTGAGCGTCCTGACTTTC.

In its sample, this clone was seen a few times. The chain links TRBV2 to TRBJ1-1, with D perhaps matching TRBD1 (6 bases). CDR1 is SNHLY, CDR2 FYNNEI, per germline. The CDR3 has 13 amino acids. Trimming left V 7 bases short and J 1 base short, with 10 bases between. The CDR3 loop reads CASNQQGNTEAFF. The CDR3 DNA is TGTGCCAGCAACCAACAGGGGAACACTGAAGCTTTCTTT.

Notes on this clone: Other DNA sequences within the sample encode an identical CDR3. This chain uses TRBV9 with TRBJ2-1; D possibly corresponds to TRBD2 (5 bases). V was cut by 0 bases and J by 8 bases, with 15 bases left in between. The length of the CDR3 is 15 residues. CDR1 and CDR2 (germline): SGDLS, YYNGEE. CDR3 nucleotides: TGTGCCAGCAGCGTAGATGGACTCCCCCAGGATGAGCAGTTCTTC. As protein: CASSVDGLPQDEQFF.

CDR3 in DNA: TGTGCCAGCAGCTTAGCGGGACTAGCGGCAATTCAGTACTTC. This sequence encodes CASSLAGLAAIQYF. This chain connects TRBV7-9 to TRBJ2-4; 11 positions agree with TRBD2. With 0 bases clipped from V and 10 bases from J, the junction kept 2 bases outside the gene matches. The CDR3 totals 14 residues. Germline V gene sequence: CDR1 SEHNR, CDR2 FQNEAQ (reference sequence).

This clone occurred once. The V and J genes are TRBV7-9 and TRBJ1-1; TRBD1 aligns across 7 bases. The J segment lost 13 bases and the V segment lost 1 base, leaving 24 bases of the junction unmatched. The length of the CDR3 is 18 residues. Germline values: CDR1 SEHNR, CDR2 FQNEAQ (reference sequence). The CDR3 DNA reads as TGTGCCAGCAGCTTAGGGCAGCCCCGGGGGACAGTGCCCGAGGTTGTTTTCTTT. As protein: CASSLGQPRGTVPEVVFF.

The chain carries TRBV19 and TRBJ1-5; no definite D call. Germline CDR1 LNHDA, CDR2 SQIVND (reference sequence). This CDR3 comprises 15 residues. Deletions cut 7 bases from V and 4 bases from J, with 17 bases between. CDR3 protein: CASTTPLGGNQPQHF. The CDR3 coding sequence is TGTGCCAGTACCACTCCTCTGGGAGGGAATCAGCCCCAGCATTTT.

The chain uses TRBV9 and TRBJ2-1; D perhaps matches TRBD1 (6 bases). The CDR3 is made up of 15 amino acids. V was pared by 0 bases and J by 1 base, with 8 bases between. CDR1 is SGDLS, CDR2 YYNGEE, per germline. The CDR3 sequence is CASSVGQVSYNEQFF. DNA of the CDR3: TGTGCCAGCAGCGTAGGACAGGTGTCCTACAATGAGCAGTTCTTC.

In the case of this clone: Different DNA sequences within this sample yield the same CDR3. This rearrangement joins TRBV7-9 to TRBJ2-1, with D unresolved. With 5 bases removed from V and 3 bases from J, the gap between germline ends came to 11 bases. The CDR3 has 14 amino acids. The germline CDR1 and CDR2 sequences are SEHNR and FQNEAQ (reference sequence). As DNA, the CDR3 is TGTGCCAGCAGCCCCCGACTGGACTACAATGAGCAGTTCTTC. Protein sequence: CASSPRLDYNEQFF.

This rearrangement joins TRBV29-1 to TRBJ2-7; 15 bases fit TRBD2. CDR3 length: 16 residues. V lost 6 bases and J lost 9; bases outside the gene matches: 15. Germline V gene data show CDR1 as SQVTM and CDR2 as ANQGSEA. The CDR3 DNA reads TGCAGCGTCTCCGGACTAGCGGGAGGGCCGGGCTTGGTGCAGTACTTC. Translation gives CSVSGLAGGPGLVQYF.

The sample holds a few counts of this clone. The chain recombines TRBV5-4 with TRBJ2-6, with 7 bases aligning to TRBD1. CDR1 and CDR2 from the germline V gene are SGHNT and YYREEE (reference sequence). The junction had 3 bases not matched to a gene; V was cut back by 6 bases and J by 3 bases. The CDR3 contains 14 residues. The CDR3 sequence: CASMHRGGANVLTF. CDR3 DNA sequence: TGTGCCAGCATGCACAGGGGTGGGGCCAACGTCCTGACTTTC.

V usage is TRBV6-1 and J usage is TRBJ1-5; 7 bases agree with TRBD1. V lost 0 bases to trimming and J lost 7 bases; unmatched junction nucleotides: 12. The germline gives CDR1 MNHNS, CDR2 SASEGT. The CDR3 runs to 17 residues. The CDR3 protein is CASSEALAVGGWQPQHF. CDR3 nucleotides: TGTGCCAGCAGTGAAGCGCTCGCTGTAGGGGGCTGGCAGCCCCAGCATTTT.

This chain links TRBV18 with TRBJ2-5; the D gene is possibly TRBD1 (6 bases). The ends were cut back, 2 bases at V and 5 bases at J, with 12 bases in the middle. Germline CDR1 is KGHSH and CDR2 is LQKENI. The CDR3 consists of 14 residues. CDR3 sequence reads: CASSPETGLETQYF. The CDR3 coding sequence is TGTGCCAGCTCACCAGAAACAGGGCTGGAGACCCAGTACTTC.

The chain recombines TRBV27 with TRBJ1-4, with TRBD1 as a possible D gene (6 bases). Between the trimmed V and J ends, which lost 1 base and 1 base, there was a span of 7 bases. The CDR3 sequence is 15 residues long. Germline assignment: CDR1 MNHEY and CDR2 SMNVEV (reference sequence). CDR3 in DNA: TGTGCCAGCAGTTTATTACAGGGAACTAATGAAAAACTGTTTTTT. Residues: CASSLLQGTNEKLFF.

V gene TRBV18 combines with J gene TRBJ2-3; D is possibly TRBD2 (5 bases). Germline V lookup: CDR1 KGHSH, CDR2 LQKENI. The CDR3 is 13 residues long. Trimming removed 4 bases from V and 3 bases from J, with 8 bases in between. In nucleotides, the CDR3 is TGTGCCAGCTCACTTGGGGAGACAGATACGCAGTATTTT. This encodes CASSLGETDTQYF.

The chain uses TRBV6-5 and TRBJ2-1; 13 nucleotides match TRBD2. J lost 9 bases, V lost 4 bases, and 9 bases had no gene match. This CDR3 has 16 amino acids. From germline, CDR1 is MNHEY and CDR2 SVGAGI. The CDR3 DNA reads TGTGCCAGCAGTTTCTCCGGGACTAGCGGGATTCCTGAGCAGTTCTTC. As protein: CASSFSGTSGIPEQFF.

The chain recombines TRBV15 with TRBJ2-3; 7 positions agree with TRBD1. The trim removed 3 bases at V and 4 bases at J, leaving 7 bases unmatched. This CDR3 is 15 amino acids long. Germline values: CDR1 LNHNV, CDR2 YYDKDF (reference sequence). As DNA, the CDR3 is TGTGCCACCAGCAGGGACAGGACCGCCCCAGATACGCAGTATTTT. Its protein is CATSRDRTAPDTQYF.

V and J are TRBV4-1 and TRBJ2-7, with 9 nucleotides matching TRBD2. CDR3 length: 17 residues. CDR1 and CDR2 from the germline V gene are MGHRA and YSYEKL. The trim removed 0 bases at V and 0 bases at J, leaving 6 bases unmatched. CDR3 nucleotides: TGCGCCAGCAGCCAAGATCTCCCTAGCGGGGCCTCCTACGAGCAGTACTTC. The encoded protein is CASSQDLPSGASYEQYF.

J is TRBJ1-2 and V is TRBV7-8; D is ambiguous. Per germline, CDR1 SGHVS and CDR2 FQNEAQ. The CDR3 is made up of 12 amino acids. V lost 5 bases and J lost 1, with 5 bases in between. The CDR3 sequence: CASSPGNYGYTF. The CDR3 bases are TGTGCCAGCAGCCCCGGTAACTATGGCTACACCTTC.

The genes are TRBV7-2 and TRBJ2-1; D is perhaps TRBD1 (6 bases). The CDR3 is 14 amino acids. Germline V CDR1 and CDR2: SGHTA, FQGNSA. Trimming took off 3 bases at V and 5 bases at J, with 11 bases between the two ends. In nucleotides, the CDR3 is TGTGCCAGCAGCTTGGGACATATTGACAATGAGCAGTTCTTC. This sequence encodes CASSLGHIDNEQFF.

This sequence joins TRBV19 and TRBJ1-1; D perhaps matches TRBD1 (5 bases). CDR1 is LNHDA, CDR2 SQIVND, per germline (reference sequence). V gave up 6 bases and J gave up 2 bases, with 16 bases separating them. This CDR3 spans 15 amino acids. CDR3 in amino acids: CASSPLGGGNTEAFF. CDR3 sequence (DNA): TGTGCCAGTAGCCCCTTAGGCGGGGGAAACACTGAAGCTTTCTTT.

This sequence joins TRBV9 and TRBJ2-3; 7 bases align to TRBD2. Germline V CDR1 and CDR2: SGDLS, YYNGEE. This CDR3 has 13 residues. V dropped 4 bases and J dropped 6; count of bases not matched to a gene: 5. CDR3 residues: CASSSPGRDTQYF. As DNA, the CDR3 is TGTGCCAGCAGCTCCCCCGGGAGGGATACGCAGTATTTT.

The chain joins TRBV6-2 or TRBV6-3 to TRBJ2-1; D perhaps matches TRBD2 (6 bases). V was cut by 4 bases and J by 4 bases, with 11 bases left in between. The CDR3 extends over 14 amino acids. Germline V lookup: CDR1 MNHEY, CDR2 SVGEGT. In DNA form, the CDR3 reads TGTGCCAGCAGTTCTCCGGGACTGTACAATGAGCAGTTCTTC. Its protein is CASSSPGLYNEQFF.